Reported below is one T cell receptor (beta chain). The sample originates from a study of technical replicates of blood from four donors. Libraries were prepared by immunoSEQ multiplex PCR; TCRdb keeps only in-frame clonotypes and omits some of them. This table holds around 70,000 clones, around 95% found once. This CDR3 contains 14 residues. V was clipped by 8 bases and J by 1 base; unmatched bases: 7. Germline V CDR1 and CDR2: MNHNS, SASEGT. This sequence originates from a human donor in good health. V gene TRBV6-1 combines with J gene TRBJ2-5; the match to TRBD1 covers 7 bases. The sequenced material came from T cells isolated from PBMCs. CDR3: CASRTRTGQETQYF. In DNA form, the CDR3 reads TGTGCCAGCCGGACGAGGACAGGCCAAGAGACCCAGTACTTC.